The source of this TCR beta chain is a study of shared clonotypes between healthy human individuals. Overall study context: The cohort had two women and three men, ages 18 to 49.

Only in-frame clones appear in the TCRdb table, and some are missing; sequencing was by immunoSEQ multiplex PCR. The sample records some 510,000 clones, less than 85% being singletons. The material sequenced was PBMCs. This TCR came from a woman in her forties in good health. Some clones in this sample may be carry-over from other donors' samples.

Here the CDR3 reads CASSQNYGYTF. CDR3 nucleotide sequence: TGTGCCAGCAGCCAAAACTATGGCTACACCTTC. This chain links TRBV28 with TRBJ1-2, with unresolved D. The CDR3 is 11 amino acids. From germline, CDR1 is MDHEN and CDR2 SYDVKM. The V gene lost 6 bases and the J gene lost 2 bases, with 4 bases spanning the gap.